This TCR beta chain emerged from a study of shared T cell receptors in the human thymus. The method was immunoSEQ multiplex PCR; TCRdb's version includes in-frame clones alone and lacks a portion of them. The table includes roughly 710,000 clones, around 85% detected once. The CDR3 totals 14 residues. Trimming cost V 5 bases and J 8 bases, with 21 bases left between them. Germline CDR1 and CDR2: SQVTM and ANQGSEA. This sample was shared with a second study, whose subject was human thymus T cells. Turning to that study: An apparent bias in V and J gene usage was seen in thymic and blood repertoires.

The specimen sequenced was thymocytes. The clonotype was recovered from a girl under three years old with a congenital heart defect. This chain uses TRBV29-1 with TRBJ1-2; D gene unclear. CDR3 protein: CSVTYLSEGSGYTF. Written as DNA, the CDR3 is TGCAGCGTTACCTACCTATCAGAGGGTTCGGGCTACACCTTC. Full variable domain (outside the CDR3, taken from reference TRBV29-1 and TRBJ1-2): SAVISQKPSRDICQRGTSLTIQCQVDSQVTMMFWYRQQPGQSLTLIATANQGSEATYESGFVIDKFPISRPNLTFSTLTVSNMSPEDSSIYLCSVTYLSEGSGYTFGSGTRLTVV.